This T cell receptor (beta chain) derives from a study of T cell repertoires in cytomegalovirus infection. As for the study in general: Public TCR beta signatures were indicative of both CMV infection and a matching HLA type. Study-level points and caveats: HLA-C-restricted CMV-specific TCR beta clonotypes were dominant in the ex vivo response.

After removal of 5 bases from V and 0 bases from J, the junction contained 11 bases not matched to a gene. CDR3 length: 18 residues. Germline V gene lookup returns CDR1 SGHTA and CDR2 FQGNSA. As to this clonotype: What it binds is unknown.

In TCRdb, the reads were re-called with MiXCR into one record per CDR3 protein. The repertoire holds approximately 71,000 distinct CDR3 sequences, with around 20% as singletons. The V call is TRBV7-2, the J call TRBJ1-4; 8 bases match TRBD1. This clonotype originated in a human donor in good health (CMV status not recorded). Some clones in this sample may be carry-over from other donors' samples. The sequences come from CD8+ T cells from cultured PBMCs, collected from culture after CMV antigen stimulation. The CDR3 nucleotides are TGTGCCAGCAGCCGGTCAGGGGGCCACCTCACAACTAATGAAAAACTGTTTTTT. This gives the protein CASSRSGGHLTTNEKLFF. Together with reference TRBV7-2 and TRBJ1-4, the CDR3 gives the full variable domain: GAGVSQSPSNKVTEKGKDVELRCDPISGHTALYWYRQSLGQGLEFLIYFQGNSAPDKSGLPSDRFSAERTGGSVSTLTIQRTQQEDSAVYLCASSRSGGHLTTNEKLFFGSGTQLSVL.